The 9 T cell receptor beta chains in this list originate from one sample, sequenced in a study of T cell responses to AZD1222 COVID-19 vaccine. Produced via immunoSEQ multiplex PCR; TCRdb's table is partial and in-frame only. Among around 110,000 clones listed, 92% were seen once. The sample was peripheral blood, taken 28 days after the second AZD1222 dose. The source is an adult who received the AZD1222 COVID-19 vaccine.

The CDR3 here is CASSLDGQGAGTGELFF. CDR3 in DNA: TGTGCCAGCAGCTTAGACGGACAGGGGGCCGGCACCGGGGAGCTGTTTTTT. V is TRBV11-3 and J is TRBJ2-2, with 11 bases aligning to TRBD1. Germline CDR1 and CDR2: SGHNT and YENEEA. The length of the CDR3 is 17 residues. J was trimmed by 4 bases and V by 0 bases; bases with no gene match: 4.

V usage is TRBV2 and J usage is TRBJ1-4; D gene ambiguous. Trimming took off 7 bases at V and 0 bases at J, with 6 bases between the two ends. Germline V gives CDR1 SNHLY, CDR2 FYNNEI. The length of the CDR3 is 13 residues. CDR3 sequence (DNA): TGTGCCAGCAACGGGGCAACTAATGAAAAACTGTTTTTT. It yields the protein CASNGATNEKLFF.

This rearrangement joins TRBV5-1 to TRBJ2-1, with 10 bases matching TRBD2. Germline CDR1 and CDR2: SGHRS and YFSETQ. This CDR3 has 16 amino acids. V trimming: 4 bases; J trimming: 7 bases; junction bases outside the gene matches: 11. CDR3 amino acids: CASSPLLAGAYNEQFF. CDR3 coding DNA: TGCGCCAGCAGCCCCCTGCTAGCGGGAGCTTATAATGAGCAGTTCTTC.

The CDR3 DNA reads TGTGCCAGCAGTGAAATGGCGGGACAGGGTAGGTACGAGCAGTACTTC. Translated, it gives CASSEMAGQGRYEQYF. J is TRBJ2-7 and V is TRBV6-1, with TRBD1 matching 9 bases. Germline V lookup: CDR1 MNHNS, CDR2 SASEGT. The CDR3 spans 16 residues. Unmatched junction bases numbered 9, after V lost 2 bases and J lost 4 bases.

The V and J genes are TRBV29-1 and TRBJ2-7; 7 bases fit TRBD2. The germline CDR1 and CDR2 sequences are SQVTM and ANQGSEA. The trim removed 4 bases at V and 6 bases at J, leaving 12 bases unmatched. The CDR3 is 14 residues long. CDR3 loop: CSVVGGPVSGEQYF. The CDR3 DNA sequence: TGCAGCGTTGTGGGAGGGCCGGTCTCCGGCGAGCAGTACTTC.

The chain carries TRBV5-5 and TRBJ2-3, with D uncertain. CDR3 length equals 13 residues. The V end was cut by 0 bases, the J end by 3 bases, with 5 bases between. Germline V CDR1 and CDR2: SGHKS, YYEKEE (reference sequence). CDR3 in amino acids: CASSLDRTDTQYF. The CDR3 DNA is TGTGCCAGCAGCTTGGATCGGACAGATACGCAGTATTTT.

V gene TRBV14 combines with J gene TRBJ2-1; TRBD2 matches 11 bases. The length of the CDR3 is 18 residues. Germline V gene lookup returns CDR1 SGHDN and CDR2 FVKESK. V shed 4 bases and J 0 bases; nucleotides not matched to a gene: 8. The CDR3 DNA follows: TGTGCCAGCAGCCCCCCGGGACTAGCGGCGCTCTCCTACAATGAGCAGTTCTTC. It translates to CASSPPGLAALSYNEQFF. Full variable domain (remainder filled in from reference TRBV14 and TRBJ2-1): EAGVTQFPSHSVIEKGQTVTLRCDPISGHDNLYWYRRVMGKEIKFLLHFVKESKQDESGMPNNRFLAERTGGTYSTLKVQPAELEDSGVYFCASSPPGLAALSYNEQFFGPGTRLTVL.

The chain uses TRBV19 and TRBJ1-4; D not resolved. Germline values: CDR1 LNHDA, CDR2 SQIVND (reference sequence). Trimming removed 6 bases at V and 0 bases at J, with 8 bases between. The CDR3 has 14 residues. The CDR3 DNA reads as TGTGCCAGTAGCCAAGTTGCAACTAATGAAAAACTGTTTTTT. This encodes CASSQVATNEKLFF.

The V call is TRBV7-9, the J call TRBJ1-5; D is undetermined. The CDR3 covers 16 residues. V was trimmed by 4 bases and J by 1 base, leaving 14 bases between them. Germline loops: CDR1 SEHNR, CDR2 FQNEAQ (reference sequence). As DNA, the CDR3 is TGTGCCAGCAGCTCGCCCCCCGGTAAGAGCAATCAGCCCCAGCATTTT. This translates into CASSSPPGKSNQPQHF. Filled out from reference TRBV7-9 and TRBJ1-5, the complete variable domain reads DTGVSQNPRHKITKRGQNVTFRCDPISEHNRLYWYRQTLGQGPEFLTYFQNEAQLEKSRLLSDRFSAERPKGSFSTLEIQRTEQGDSAMYLCASSSPPGKSNQPQHFGDGTRLSIL.